These 21 T cell receptor beta chains came from one sample sequenced in a study of shared clonotypes between healthy human individuals. The table came from immunoSEQ multiplex PCR; TCRdb's copy has only in-frame clones and leaves some out. The table records roughly 2 million clones, 90% to 95% of them present only once. Material for sequencing was naive CD4+ T cells sorted from blood. As for subset: CD45RA+ positively selected. The receptor set was obtained from a man between 18 and 35 years old in good health.

The CDR3 bases are TGTGCCAGCAGCTTGGGGGCGGACGAGCAGTACTTC. It specifies CASSLGADEQYF. The chain links TRBV5-6 to TRBJ2-7; D uncertain. V was shortened by 0 bases and J by 5 bases, with 6 bases between the two germline ends. Germline V gene data show CDR1 as SGHDT and CDR2 as YYEEEE. The CDR3 is 12 residues long.

This sequence joins TRBV7-2 and TRBJ1-5; D is ambiguous. Germline lookup yields CDR1 SGHTA and CDR2 FQGNSA. This CDR3 spans 13 amino acids. Deletions cut 5 bases from V and 4 bases from J, with 9 bases between. CDR3 nucleotide sequence: TGTGCCAGCAGCCTTGACAAGAATCAGCCCCAGCATTTT. The encoded protein is CASSLDKNQPQHF.

V and J are TRBV6-5 and TRBJ2-3; 11 bases are shared with TRBD1. Germline trimming cut 5 bases from V and 6 bases from J; bases unmatched to any gene: 7. The CDR3 length is 15 residues. Germline V gene lookup returns CDR1 MNHEY and CDR2 SVGAGI. The DNA for the CDR3 is TGTGCCAGCAGTAATCCGGGACAGGGGGTTGATACGCAGTATTTT. Residues: CASSNPGQGVDTQYF.

The chain couples TRBV5-4 to TRBJ2-1; 9 positions agree with TRBD2. Germline-derived CDR1 and CDR2 are SGHNT and YYREEE (reference sequence). V dropped 4 bases and J dropped 7; count of bases not matched to a gene: 6. This CDR3 has 14 residues. The CDR3 sequence is CASSGREGWNEQFF. CDR3 nucleotide sequence: TGTGCCAGCAGCGGGCGGGAGGGTTGGAATGAGCAGTTCTTC.

This clone has a single count. V usage is TRBV5-6 and J usage is TRBJ2-5; D gene ambiguous. Between the trimmed V and J ends, which lost 4 bases and 7 bases, there was a span of 23 bases. From germline, CDR1 is SGHDT and CDR2 YYEEEE. The CDR3 is 16 residues long. CDR3 DNA: TGTGCCAGCAGCCTCTCGGACGGCGAATTAAGGAGGACCCAGTACTTC. Its protein is CASSLSDGELRRTQYF.

The rearrangement uses TRBV18 and TRBJ2-3; TRBD1 matches 9 bases. The length of the CDR3 is 16 residues. The ends lost 4 bases at V and 2 bases at J; junction bases unmatched: 7. In germline, CDR1 is KGHSH, CDR2 LQKENI. This CDR3 is CASSLGGTGSTDTQYF. DNA for the CDR3: TGTGCCAGCTCACTTGGAGGGACAGGGTCCACAGATACGCAGTATTTT.

The gene calls are TRBV7-2 and TRBJ2-1, with D unresolved. V was pared by 6 bases and J by 9 bases, with 18 bases between. CDR3 length equals 14 residues. Looked up from germline, CDR1 is SGHTA and CDR2 is FQGNSA. The CDR3 bases are TGTGCCAGCAGGCCCCCGTGGTCAGGCCGTGAGCAGTTCTTC. It codes for CASRPPWSGREQFF. Supplemented by reference TRBV7-2 and TRBJ2-1, the full variable domain reads GAGVSQSPSNKVTEKGKDVELRCDPISGHTALYWYRQSLGQGLEFLIYFQGNSAPDKSGLPSDRFSAERTGGSVSTLTIQRTQQEDSAVYLCASRPPWSGREQFFGPGTRLTVL.

This clone has just one count. The V and J genes are TRBV19 and TRBJ2-1; 8 bases fit TRBD2. Germline trimming cut 4 bases from V and 2 bases from J; bases unmatched to any gene: 7. CDR3 length: 16 amino acids. Germline lookup yields CDR1 LNHDA and CDR2 SQIVND (reference sequence). The CDR3 bases are TGTGCCAGTAGTAATTCACGGGGGGGAACCTACAATGAGCAGTTCTTC. Translation gives CASSNSRGGTYNEQFF.

The genes are TRBV2 and TRBJ2-7; 9 nucleotides line up with TRBD2. CDR1 is SNHLY, CDR2 FYNNEI, per germline. V gave up 2 bases and J gave up 5 bases; unmatched junction bases: 7. CDR3 length: 15 amino acids. Here the CDR3 reads CASSESPSGVHEQYF. CDR3 coding DNA: TGTGCCAGCAGTGAATCCCCTAGCGGGGTCCACGAGCAGTACTTC.

This rearrangement joins TRBV5-4 to TRBJ1-1; D uncertain. Trimming took 5 bases from V and 0 from J, leaving 8 bases between them. This CDR3 has 13 residues. Germline lookup yields CDR1 SGHNT and CDR2 YYREEE (reference sequence). CDR3 DNA sequence: TGTGCCAGCAGACAGACACTGAACACTGAAGCTTTCTTT. Protein: CASRQTLNTEAFF. Supplemented by reference TRBV5-4 and TRBJ1-1, the full variable domain reads ETGVTQSPTHLIKTRGQQVTLRCSSQSGHNTVSWYQQALGQGPQFIFQYYREEENGRGNFPPRFSGLQFPNYSSELNVNALELDDSALYLCASRQTLNTEAFFGQGTRLTVV.

The V call is TRBV19, the J call TRBJ1-5, with TRBD1 identical over 11 bases. The CDR3 spans 17 residues. Losses at the gene ends were 3 bases for V and 4 bases for J; bases not matched to a gene: 8. Germline V gives CDR1 LNHDA, CDR2 SQIVND (reference sequence). The CDR3 spells CASSIGLGTGGNQPQHF. In DNA form, the CDR3 reads TGTGCCAGTAGTATCGGCTTAGGGACAGGGGGTAATCAGCCCCAGCATTTT.

V and J are TRBV6-5 and TRBJ1-2; D not certain. Trimming took 5 bases from V and 4 from J, leaving 11 bases between them. The CDR3 covers 13 residues. The germline V gene encodes CDR1 MNHEY and CDR2 SVGAGI. CDR3 in amino acids: CASSPGSAYGYTF. Here the CDR3 DNA reads TGTGCCAGCAGTCCCGGATCTGCCTATGGCTACACCTTC.

This chain links TRBV10-2 with TRBJ2-5; a possible D gene is TRBD2 (7 bases). This CDR3 spans 15 amino acids. From germline, CDR1 is WSHSY and CDR2 SAAADI. V was clipped by 7 bases and J by 2 bases, with 17 bases between them. Here the CDR3 reads CASTEGGRLQETQYF. In DNA form, the CDR3 reads TGCGCCAGCACCGAGGGGGGGCGCCTACAAGAGACCCAGTACTTC.

This clone was recorded a few times. This chain links TRBV19 with TRBJ1-5; D possibly corresponds to TRBD1 (6 bases). Trimming shortened V by 2 bases and J by 9 bases, and 20 bases separated the two germline ends. The CDR3 contains 16 residues. Per germline, CDR1 LNHDA and CDR2 SQIVND (reference sequence). The CDR3 spells CASSIRPDSETMPQHF. In nucleotides, the CDR3 is TGTGCCAGTAGTATAAGGCCGGACAGCGAGACGATGCCCCAGCATTTT.

This chain links TRBV6-5 with TRBJ1-6, with TRBD1 matching over 8 bases. With V trimmed by 6 bases and J by 9 bases, 7 bases remained unmatched. CDR3 length: 14 amino acids. Germline V gene data show CDR1 as MNHEY and CDR2 as SVGAGI. The CDR3 region is CASRNLDRASPLHF. CDR3 bases: TGTGCCAGCAGGAACCTGGACAGGGCTTCACCCCTCCACTTT.

This chain joins TRBV7-2 and TRBJ2-2, with 7 bases aligning to TRBD2. Trimming removed 5 bases from V and 1 base from J; junction bases left unmatched: 7. This CDR3 has 16 residues. Germline CDR1 reads SGHTA; CDR2 reads FQGNSA. The CDR3, as DNA: TGTGCCAGCAGCACGCGCGGGGGACGGAACACCGGGGAGCTGTTTTTT. Protein sequence: CASSTRGGRNTGELFF.

The chain is built from TRBV19 and TRBJ1-6; possibly TRBD1 for D (6 bases). The CDR3 covers 14 residues. Germline CDR1 reads LNHDA; CDR2 reads SQIVND (reference sequence). The V gene lost 5 bases and the J gene lost 4 bases, with 9 bases spanning the gap. CDR3: CASSPQGYNSPLHF. CDR3 sequence (DNA): TGTGCCAGTAGTCCACAGGGTTATAATTCACCCCTCCACTTT.

V is TRBV11-2 and J is TRBJ1-2, with 7 bases aligning to TRBD1. The CDR3 length is 14 residues. The V segment lost 7 bases and the J segment 3 bases; nucleotides outside the gene matches: 8. The germline V gene has CDR1 SGHAT and CDR2 FQNNGV. CDR3 in amino acids: CASNDRDRDYGYTF. The CDR3 region has the DNA TGTGCCAGCAACGACCGGGACAGAGACTATGGCTACACCTTC.

The chain has TRBV7-2 and TRBJ2-7, with D possibly being TRBD2 (6 bases). CDR3 length: 15 amino acids. Looked up from germline, CDR1 is SGHTA and CDR2 is FQGNSA. V was trimmed by 4 bases and J by 5 bases, leaving 18 bases between them. The chain's CDR3 is CASSYDGLKRDEQYF. The CDR3 DNA sequence: TGTGCCAGCAGCTACGACGGACTAAAAAGGGACGAGCAGTACTTC.

Only one count was recorded for this clone. This chain uses TRBV5-4 with TRBJ2-6; perhaps TRBD2 as D (5 bases). This CDR3 spans 16 amino acids. V was clipped by 4 bases and J by 2 bases, with 13 bases between them. Per the germline V gene, CDR1 is SGHNT and CDR2 is YYREEE (reference sequence). CDR3 sequence (DNA): TGTGCCAGCAGCCCTGGGAGCCGGGCTGGGGCCAACGTCCTGACTTTC. The encoded protein is CASSPGSRAGANVLTF.

The chain links TRBV19 to TRBJ1-1; D not resolved. Per germline, CDR1 LNHDA and CDR2 SQIVND (reference sequence). V gave up 8 bases and J gave up 4 bases, with 11 bases separating them. This CDR3 region has 12 residues. CDR3 bases: TGTGCCAGTGGTGGTTTGGCCACTGAAGCTTTCTTT. This sequence encodes CASGGLATEAFF.